This T cell receptor beta chain was identified in a study of T cells after yellow fever vaccination. Trimming left V 1 base short and J 9 bases short, with 7 bases between. Per germline, CDR1 SGHTA and CDR2 FQGTGA. The CDR3 totals 12 residues. TCR cDNA, made by 5'RACE template switching, carried an added universal primer site and UMIs. Via MiXCR, TCRdb re-called the 5' RACE reads, giving one row per CDR3 protein. The sample has roughly 65,000 distinct CDR3 sequences, around 6.2% seen once. This clonotype was picked up many times. The clonotype was recovered from a man between 18 and 29 years old who received the YFV17D yellow fever vaccine. The source was CD4+ T cells sorted from PBMCs, collected around 15 days after the first yellow fever vaccination. The chain uses TRBV7-3 and TRBJ2-1; no clear D gene. This CDR3 reads CASSLSLGEQFF. The CDR3 DNA reads as TGTGCCAGCAGCTTAAGTTTGGGTGAGCAGTTCTTC.